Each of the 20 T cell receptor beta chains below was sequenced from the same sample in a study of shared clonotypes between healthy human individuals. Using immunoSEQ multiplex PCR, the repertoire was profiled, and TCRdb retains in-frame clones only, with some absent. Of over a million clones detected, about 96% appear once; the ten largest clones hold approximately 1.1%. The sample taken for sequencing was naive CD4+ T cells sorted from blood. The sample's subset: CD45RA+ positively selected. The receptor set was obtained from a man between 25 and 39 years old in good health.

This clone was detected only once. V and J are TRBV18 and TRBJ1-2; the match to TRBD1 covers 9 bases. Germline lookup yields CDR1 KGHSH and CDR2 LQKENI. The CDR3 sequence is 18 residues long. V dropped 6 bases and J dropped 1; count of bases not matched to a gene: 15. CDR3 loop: CASSPNSGTGLFNYGYTF. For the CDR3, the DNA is TGTGCCAGCTCGCCTAATTCCGGGACAGGGCTATTTAACTATGGCTACACCTTC.

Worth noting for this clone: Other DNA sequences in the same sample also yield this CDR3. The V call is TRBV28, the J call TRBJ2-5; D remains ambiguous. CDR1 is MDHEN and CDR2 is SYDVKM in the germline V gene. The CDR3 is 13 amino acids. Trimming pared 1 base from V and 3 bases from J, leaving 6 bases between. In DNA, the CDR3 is TGTGCCAGCAGTTTATCTGGAAAAGAGACCCAGTACTTC. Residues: CASSLSGKETQYF.

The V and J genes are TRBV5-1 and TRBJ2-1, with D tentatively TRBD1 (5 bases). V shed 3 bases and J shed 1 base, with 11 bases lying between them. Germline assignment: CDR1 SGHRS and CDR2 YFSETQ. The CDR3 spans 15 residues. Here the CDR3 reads CASSWGGTSYNEQFF. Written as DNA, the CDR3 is TGCGCCAGCAGCTGGGGCGGAACATCCTACAATGAGCAGTTCTTC.

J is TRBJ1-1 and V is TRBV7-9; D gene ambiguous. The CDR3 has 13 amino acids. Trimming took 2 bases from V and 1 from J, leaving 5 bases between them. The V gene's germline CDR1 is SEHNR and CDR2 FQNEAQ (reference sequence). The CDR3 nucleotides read TGTGCCAGCAGCTTAAAAAGGAACACTGAAGCTTTCTTT. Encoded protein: CASSLKRNTEAFF.

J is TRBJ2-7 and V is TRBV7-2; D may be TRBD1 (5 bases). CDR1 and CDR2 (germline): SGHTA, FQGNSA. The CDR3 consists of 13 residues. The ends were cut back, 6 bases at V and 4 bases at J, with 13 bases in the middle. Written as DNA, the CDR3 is TGTGCCAGCAGTCACACCGACAGATACGAGCAGTACTTC. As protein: CASSHTDRYEQYF.

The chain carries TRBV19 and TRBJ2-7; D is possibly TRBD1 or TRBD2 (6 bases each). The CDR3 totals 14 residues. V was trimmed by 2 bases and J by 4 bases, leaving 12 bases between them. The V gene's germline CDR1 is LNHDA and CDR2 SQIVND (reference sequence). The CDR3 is CASSISRGGYEQYF. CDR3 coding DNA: TGTGCCAGTAGTATATCCAGAGGGGGGTACGAGCAGTACTTC.

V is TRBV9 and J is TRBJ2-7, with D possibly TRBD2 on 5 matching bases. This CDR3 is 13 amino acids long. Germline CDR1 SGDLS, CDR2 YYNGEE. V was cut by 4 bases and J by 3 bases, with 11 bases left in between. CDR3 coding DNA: TGTGCCAGCAGCTCTAGCCCCCACTACGAGCAGTACTTC. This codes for CASSSSPHYEQYF.

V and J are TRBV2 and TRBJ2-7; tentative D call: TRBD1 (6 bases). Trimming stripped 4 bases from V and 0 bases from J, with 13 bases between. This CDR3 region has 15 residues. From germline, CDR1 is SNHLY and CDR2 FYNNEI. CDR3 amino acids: CASSAGTLSSYEQYF. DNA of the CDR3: TGTGCCAGCAGTGCCGGGACACTCAGCTCCTACGAGCAGTACTTC.

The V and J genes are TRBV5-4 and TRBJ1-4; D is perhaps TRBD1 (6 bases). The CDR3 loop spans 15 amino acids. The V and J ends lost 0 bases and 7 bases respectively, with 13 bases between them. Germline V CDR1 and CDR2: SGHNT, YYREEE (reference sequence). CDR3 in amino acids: CASSLVGGASEKLFF. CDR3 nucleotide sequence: TGTGCCAGCAGCTTGGTTGGGGGCGCGAGTGAAAAACTGTTTTTT.

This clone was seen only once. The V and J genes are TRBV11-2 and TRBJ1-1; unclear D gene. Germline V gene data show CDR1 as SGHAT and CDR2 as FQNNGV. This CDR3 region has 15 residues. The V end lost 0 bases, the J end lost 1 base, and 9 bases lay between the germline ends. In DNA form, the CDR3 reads TGTGCCAGCAGCTTAGACGCAGGCGGGAACACTGAAGCTTTCTTT. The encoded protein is CASSLDAGGNTEAFF.

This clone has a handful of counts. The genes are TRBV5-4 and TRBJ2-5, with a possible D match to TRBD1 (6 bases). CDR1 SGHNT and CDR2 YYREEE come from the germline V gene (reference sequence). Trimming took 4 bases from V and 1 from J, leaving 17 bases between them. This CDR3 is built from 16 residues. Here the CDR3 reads CASSLPQGSIQETQYF. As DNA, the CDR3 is TGTGCCAGCAGCCTTCCACAGGGTTCAATCCAAGAGACCCAGTACTTC.

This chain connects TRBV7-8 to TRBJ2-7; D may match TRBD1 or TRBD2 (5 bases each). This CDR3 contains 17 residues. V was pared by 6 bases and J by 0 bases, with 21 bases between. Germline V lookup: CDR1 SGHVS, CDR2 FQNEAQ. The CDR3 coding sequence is TGTGCCAGCAGTAACCTTAGATTCAGGGACCTCTCCTACGAGCAGTACTTC. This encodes CASSNLRFRDLSYEQYF.

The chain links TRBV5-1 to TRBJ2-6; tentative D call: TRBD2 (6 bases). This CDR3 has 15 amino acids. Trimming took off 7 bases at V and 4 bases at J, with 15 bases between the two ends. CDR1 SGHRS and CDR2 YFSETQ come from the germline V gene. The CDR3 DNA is TGCGCCAGCGCCCGGGGAGGTGAAGGGGCCAACGTCCTGACTTTC. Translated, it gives CASARGGEGANVLTF.

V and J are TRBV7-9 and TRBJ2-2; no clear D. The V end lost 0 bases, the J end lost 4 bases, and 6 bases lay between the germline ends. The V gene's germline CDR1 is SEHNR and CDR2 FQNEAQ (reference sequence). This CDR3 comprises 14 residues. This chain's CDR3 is CASSLAGTTGELFF. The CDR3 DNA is TGTGCCAGCAGCTTAGCAGGTACCACCGGGGAGCTGTTTTTT. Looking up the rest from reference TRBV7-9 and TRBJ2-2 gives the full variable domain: DTGVSQNPRHKITKRGQNVTFRCDPISEHNRLYWYRQTLGQGPEFLTYFQNEAQLEKSRLLSDRFSAERPKGSFSTLEIQRTEQGDSAMYLCASSLAGTTGELFFGEGSRLTVL.

CDR3 amino acids: CASTEMGLAETDTQYF. CDR3 coding DNA: TGCGCCAGCACCGAGATGGGACTAGCGGAGACAGATACGCAGTATTTT. The chain joins TRBV10-2 to TRBJ2-3; TRBD2 aligns across 11 bases. The ends lost 7 bases at V and 3 bases at J; junction bases unmatched: 9. The V gene's germline CDR1 is WSHSY and CDR2 SAAADI. The CDR3 runs 16 residues.

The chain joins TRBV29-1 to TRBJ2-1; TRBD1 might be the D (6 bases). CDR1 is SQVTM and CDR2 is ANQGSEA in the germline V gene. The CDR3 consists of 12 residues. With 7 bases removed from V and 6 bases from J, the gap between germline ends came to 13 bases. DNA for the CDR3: TGCAGCGGCCGGGACAACAGCAATGAGCAGTTCTTC. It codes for CSGRDNSNEQFF.

CDR3 coding DNA: TGTGCCAGCAGCCCAGTGGTAGGGGAGCTGTTTTTT. Translation: CASSPVVGELFF. This chain connects TRBV7-6 to TRBJ2-2; D is unclear. The CDR3 consists of 12 residues. Trimming removed 5 bases at V and 8 bases at J, with 9 bases between. CDR1 is SGHVS and CDR2 is FNYEAQ in the germline V gene.

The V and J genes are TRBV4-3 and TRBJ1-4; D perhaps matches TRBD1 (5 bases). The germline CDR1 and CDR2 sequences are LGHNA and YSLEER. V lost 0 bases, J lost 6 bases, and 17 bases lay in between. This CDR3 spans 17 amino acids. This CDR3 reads CASSQEGLRLGDEKLFF. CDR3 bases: TGCGCCAGCAGCCAAGAAGGCCTCAGGCTGGGGGATGAAAAACTGTTTTTT.

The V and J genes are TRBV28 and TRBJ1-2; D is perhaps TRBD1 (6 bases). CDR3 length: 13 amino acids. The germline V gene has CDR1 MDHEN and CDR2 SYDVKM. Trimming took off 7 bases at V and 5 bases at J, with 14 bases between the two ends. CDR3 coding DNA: TGTGCCAGCAAAAGGGGGGGCCCGTATGGCTACACCTTC. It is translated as CASKRGGPYGYTF.

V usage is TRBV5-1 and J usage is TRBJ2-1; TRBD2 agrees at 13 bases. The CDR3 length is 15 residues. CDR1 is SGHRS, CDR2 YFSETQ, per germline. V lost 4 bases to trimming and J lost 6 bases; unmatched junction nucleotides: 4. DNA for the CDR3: TGCGCCAGCAGCCCACGGACTAGCGGGAGCAATGAGCAGTTCTTC. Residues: CASSPRTSGSNEQFF.